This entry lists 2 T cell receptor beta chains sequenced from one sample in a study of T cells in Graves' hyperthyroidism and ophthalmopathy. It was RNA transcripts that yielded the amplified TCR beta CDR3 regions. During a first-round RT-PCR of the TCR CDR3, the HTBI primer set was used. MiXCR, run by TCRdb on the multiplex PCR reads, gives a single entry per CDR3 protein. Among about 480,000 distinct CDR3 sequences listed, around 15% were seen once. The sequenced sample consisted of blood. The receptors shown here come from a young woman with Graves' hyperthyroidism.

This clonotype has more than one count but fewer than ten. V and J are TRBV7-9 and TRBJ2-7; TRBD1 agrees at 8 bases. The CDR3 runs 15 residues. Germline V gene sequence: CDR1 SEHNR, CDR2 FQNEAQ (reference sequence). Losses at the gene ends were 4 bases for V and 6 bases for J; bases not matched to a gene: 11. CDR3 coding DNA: TGTGCCAGCAGCTACCCCGACAGGGGTTTGGGCGAGCAGTACGTC. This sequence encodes CASSYPDRGLGEQYV.

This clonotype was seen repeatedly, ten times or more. CDR3 bases: TGCAGTGTCGGGGGCGATGAAAAACTGTTTTTT. Its protein is CSVGGDEKLFF. The rearrangement links TRBV20-1 to TRBJ1-4; D possibly corresponds to TRBD1 (6 bases). This CDR3 has 11 amino acids. CDR1 DFQATT and CDR2 SNEGSKA come from the germline V gene (reference sequence). The V gene lost 7 bases and the J gene lost 6 bases, with 9 bases spanning the gap.